The 2 T cell receptor beta chains given below trace back to one sample, sequenced in a study of a mutant IDH1 vaccine in newly diagnosed glioma. Profiled with immunoSEQ multiplex PCR; TCRdb holds only in-frame clones, not every one. Found here are 30,000 to 45,000 clones, approximately 78% of them singletons; the top ten hold around 5.2%. Indicated time point: week 5, during vaccination. Alongside topical imiquimod, each dose of vaccine comprised 300 ug of mutant IDH1 20-mer peptide. Their cognate antigens are unknown. The sample here was PBMCs, taken from a glioma patient whose treatment included an IDH1 peptide vaccine. The receptors were sampled from a man in his forties with glioma.

The chain has TRBV28 and TRBJ2-7, with TRBD1 matching 7 bases. V dropped 7 bases and J dropped 3; count of bases not matched to a gene: 3. CDR3 size: 12 residues. Germline loops: CDR1 MDHEN, CDR2 SYDVKM. CDR3 sequence: CASTGDSYEQYF. The DNA for the CDR3 is TGTGCCAGCACCGGGGACAGCTACGAGCAGTACTTC.

In this sample, this clone turned up a few times. CDR3 sequence (DNA): TGCGCCAGCAGTGCCGGGCGGGCCGCCGATTCTTTCTTT. Translating it yields CASSAGRAADSFF. The rearrangement links TRBV10-2 to TRBJ1-1, with D unresolved. There are 13 residues in the CDR3. Germline V CDR1 and CDR2: WSHSY, SAAADI. Trimming took off 4 bases at V and 12 bases at J, with 18 bases between the two ends.